This paragraph reports one TCR beta chain. These data are taken from a study of blood T cell repertoires in COVID-19. Study details: The origin of the acute and convalescent COVID-19 samples was the United States, Italy and Spain.

Germline V gene lookup returns CDR1 MGHRA and CDR2 YSYEKL. The CDR3 is 18 amino acids. V shed 0 bases and J 6 bases; nucleotides not matched to a gene: 7. Using immunoSEQ multiplex PCR, the repertoire was profiled, and TCRdb retains in-frame clones only, with some absent. The profile shows 40,000 to 60,000 clones, roughly nine tenths of them singletons. Specimen: peripheral blood. This receptor was obtained from a human donor in a cohort sampled during active COVID-19. The chain couples TRBV4-1 to TRBJ2-3; 15 positions agree with TRBD2. The CDR3 DNA reads as TGCGCCAGCAGCCAAGAGTTCGGACTAGCGGGAGGGGTGGATACGCAGTATTTT. It yields the protein CASSQEFGLAGGVDTQYF.